This T cell receptor beta chain was obtained from a study of blood T cells in healthy people across ages. V was pared by 2 bases and J by 3 bases, with 5 bases of the junction left unmatched. CDR1 is KGHDR, CDR2 SFDVKD, per germline. This CDR3 comprises 16 residues. PBMCs were isolated at a quantity of at least 7 million per sample. Combining a sample-barcoded 5' primer with a J-beta primer mix, a second PCR ran for roughly 7 to 12 cycles. Via MiXCR, TCRdb re-called the 5' RACE reads, giving one row per CDR3 protein. In the table there are about 1.8 million distinct CDR3 sequences, around half of which are singletons.

This clonotype originated in a woman between 40 and 55 years old in good health. This chain connects TRBV24-1 to TRBJ2-5, with 10 bases lining up with TRBD1. The sample taken for sequencing was blood. As DNA, the CDR3 is TGTGCCACCAGTGATTGGACAGGGGGTGCGAAAGAGACCCAGTACTTC. Protein sequence: CATSDWTGGAKETQYF.